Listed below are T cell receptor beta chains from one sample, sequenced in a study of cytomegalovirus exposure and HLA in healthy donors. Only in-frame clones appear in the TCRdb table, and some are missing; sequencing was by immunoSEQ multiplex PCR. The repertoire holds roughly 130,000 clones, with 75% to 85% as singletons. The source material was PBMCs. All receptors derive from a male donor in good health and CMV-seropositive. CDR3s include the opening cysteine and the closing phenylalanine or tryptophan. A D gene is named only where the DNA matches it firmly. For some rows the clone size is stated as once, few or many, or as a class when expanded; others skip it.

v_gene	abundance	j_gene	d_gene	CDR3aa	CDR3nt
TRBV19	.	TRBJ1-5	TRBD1	CASSSRDRVISQPQHF	TGTGCCAGTAGTAGCCGAGACAGGGTTATTAGTCAGCCCCAGCATTTT
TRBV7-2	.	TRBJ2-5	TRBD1	CASSHDRAGGTQYF	TGTGCCAGCAGCCATGACAGGGCCGGCGGGACCCAGTACTTC
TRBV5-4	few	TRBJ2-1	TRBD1	CASQGTGYLNEQFF	TGTGCCAGCCAAGGGACAGGGTACCTCAATGAGCAGTTCTTC
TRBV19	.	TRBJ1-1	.	CAVSSVVRGTEAFF	TGTGCCGTCTCCAGTGTAGTTCGAGGCACTGAAGCTTTCTTT
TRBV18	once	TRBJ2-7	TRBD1	CASSPGDRAHYEQYF	TGTGCCAGCTCACCCGGCGACAGGGCCCACTACGAGCAGTACTTC
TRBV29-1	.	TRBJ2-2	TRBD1	CSVALGTGQTGELFF	TGCAGCGTTGCTTTGGGGACAGGGCAAACCGGGGAGCTGTTTTTT
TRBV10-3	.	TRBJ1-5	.	CAISEALQGNQPQHF	TGTGCCATCAGTGAGGCATTACAGGGAAATCAGCCCCAGCATTTT
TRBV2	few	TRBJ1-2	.	CASSPEGGMEGYTF	TGTGCCAGCAGCCCCGAAGGGGGAATGGAAGGCTACACCTTC
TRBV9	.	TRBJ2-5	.	CASRNSNQETQYF	TGTGCCAGCAGGAATAGTAATCAAGAGACCCAGTACTTC
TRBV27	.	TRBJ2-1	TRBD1	CASSSTGKGHNEQFF	TGTGCCAGCAGTTCGACAGGGAAGGGGCACAATGAGCAGTTCTTC
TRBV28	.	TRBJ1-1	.	CASSSGGNFGAFF	TGTGCCAGCAGTTCCGGCGGTAATTTTGGCGCTTTCTTT
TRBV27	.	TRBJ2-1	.	CASSLGGGGKNEQFF	TGTGCCAGCAGTTTGGGGGGGGGCGGTAAAAATGAGCAGTTCTTC
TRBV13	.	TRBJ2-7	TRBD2	CASSPLREVKGEQYF	TGTGCCAGCAGCCCTTTGCGGGAGGTCAAGGGGGAGCAGTACTTC
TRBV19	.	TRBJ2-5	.	CASSMEETQYF	TGTGCCAGTAGTATGGAGGAAACCCAGTACTTC
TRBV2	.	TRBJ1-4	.	CASSDREERNEKLFF	TGTGCCAGCAGTGACAGGGAGGAAAGAAATGAAAAACTGTTTTTT
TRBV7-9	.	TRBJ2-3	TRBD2	CASSGTRTSATDTQYF	TGTGCCAGCAGCGGAACCCGGACTAGCGCCACAGATACGCAGTATTTT
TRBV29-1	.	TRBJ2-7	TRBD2	CSVGHGLDSEQYF	TGCAGCGTTGGACATGGACTAGACTCCGAGCAGTACTTC
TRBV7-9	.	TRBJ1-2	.	CASSRGGEGYTF	TGTGCCAGCAGCCGCGGGGGAGAAGGCTACACCTTC
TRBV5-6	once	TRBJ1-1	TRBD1	CASSPGQGVITEAFF	TGTGCCAGCAGCCCAGGACAGGGAGTAATCACTGAAGCTTTCTTT
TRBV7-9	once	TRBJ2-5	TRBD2	CASRDFGGRETQYF	TGTGCCAGCAGAGACTTCGGGGGGAGGGAGACCCAGTACTTC
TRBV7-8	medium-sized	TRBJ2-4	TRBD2	CASSAGWPSGRGNIQYF	TGTGCCAGCAGCGCGGGGTGGCCTAGCGGGAGAGGAAACATTCAGTACTTC
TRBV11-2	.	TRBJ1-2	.	CASSLGSVPNYGYTF	TGTGCCAGCAGCTTAGGGTCAGTGCCTAACTATGGCTACACCTTC
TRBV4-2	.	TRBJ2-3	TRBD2	CASSPPLGTSGVDTQYF	TGTGCCAGCAGCCCTCCCTTGGGGACTAGCGGTGTGGATACGCAGTATTTT
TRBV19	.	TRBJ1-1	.	CASTPLPGGNTEAFF	TGTGCCAGTACTCCTCTTCCGGGGGGGAACACTGAAGCTTTCTTT
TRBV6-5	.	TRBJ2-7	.	CASSPGQDYFEQYF	TGTGCCAGCAGCCCCGGACAGGACTATTTTGAGCAGTACTTC
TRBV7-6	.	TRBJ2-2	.	CASSTLTGIGTGELFF	TGTGCCAGCAGCACGCTAACCGGGATAGGCACCGGGGAGCTGTTTTTT